One sample yielded the 2 T cell receptor beta chains listed below, sequenced in a study of shared clonotypes between healthy human individuals. Profiling relied on immunoSEQ multiplex PCR, and the TCRdb table lists in-frame clones only, not all of them. The table has around 1.6 million clones, nearly 99% seen once. Source material: naive CD4+ T cells sorted from blood. The subset: CD45RA+ positively selected. The receptors derive from a man younger than 45 in good health.

The chain carries TRBV9 and TRBJ1-4; D not resolved. Trimming cost V 3 bases and J 8 bases, with 11 bases left between them. The CDR3 contains 13 residues. Germline CDR1 SGDLS, CDR2 YYNGEE. Written as DNA, the CDR3 is TGTGCCAGCAGCGGCGGGAATGGCGAAAAACTGTTTTTT. This encodes CASSGGNGEKLFF.

The chain is built from TRBV27 and TRBJ2-3; either TRBD1 or TRBD2 may supply D (5 bases each). V dropped 6 bases and J dropped 2 bases, with 15 bases sitting between them. The CDR3 runs to 15 residues. Germline lookup yields CDR1 MNHEY and CDR2 SMNVEV (reference sequence). The CDR3 loop reads CASSAGLGDTDTQYF. DNA for the CDR3: TGTGCCAGCAGCGCCGGGCTGGGGGACACAGATACGCAGTATTTT.